The present T cell receptor beta chain was sequenced within a study of response to subunit inactivated influenza vaccine. Notes on the study in general: Researchers suggested that each seasonal influenza vaccination recruits few new T cells.

TCRdb ran MiXCR on the RT-PCR reads and lists one entry per CDR3 protein. Counted here are more than 450,000 distinct CDR3 sequences, 12% occurring once; the ten biggest clones make up about 9.4%. A few counts support this clonotype. Its antigen is as yet unknown. Trimming pared 3 bases from V and 4 bases from J, leaving 10 bases between. The CDR3 spans 14 residues. In germline, CDR1 is KGHDR, CDR2 SFDVKD. This rearrangement joins TRBV24-1 to TRBJ2-3; D uncertain. The source material was PBMCs from blood, sampled on the day of vaccination. This receptor was identified in a man aged 45 to 65 who received an inactivated influenza vaccine. DNA for the CDR3: TGTGCCACCAGTGATACCATAGCCGCAGATACGCAGTATTTT. This codes for CATSDTIAADTQYF.